The 9 T cell receptor beta chains below were found in one sample sequenced in a study of shared clonotypes between healthy human individuals. The table came from immunoSEQ multiplex PCR; TCRdb's copy has only in-frame clones and leaves some out. The sample records 1,500,000 or so clones, roughly 98.5% being singletons. Sequencing was performed on naive CD4+ T cells sorted from blood. The subset denotes: CD45RA+ positively selected. The receptor set was obtained from a man younger than 40 in good health.

The sample holds one count of this clone. The V gene is TRBV6-1, the J gene TRBJ1-5; weak D call: TRBD1 (6 bases). Trimming cost V 7 bases and J 6 bases, with 16 bases left between them. Germline CDR1 reads MNHNS; CDR2 reads SASEGT. There are 14 residues in the CDR3. The CDR3: CASKGVELSQPQHF. In nucleotides, the CDR3 is TGTGCCAGCAAGGGGGTCGAGCTAAGTCAGCCCCAGCATTTT.

The rearrangement links TRBV30 to TRBJ2-7; D uncertain. The CDR3 has 15 amino acids. Between the trimmed V and J ends, which lost 5 bases and 0 bases, there was a span of 17 bases. Germline CDR1 reads GTSNPN; CDR2 reads SVGIG (reference sequence). CDR3 residues: CAWGSEKTSSYEQYF. In DNA, the CDR3 is TGTGCCTGGGGTTCGGAAAAAACAAGCTCCTACGAGCAGTACTTC. The variable domain in full, with the rest retrieved from reference TRBV30 and TRBJ2-7, is SQTIHQWPATLVQPVGSPLSLECTVEGTSNPNLYWYRQAAGRGLQLLFYSVGIGQISSEVPQNLSASRPQDRQFILSSKKLLLSDSGFYLCAWGSEKTSSYEQYFGPGTRLTVT.

This chain uses TRBV28 with TRBJ2-2, with D uncertain. CDR3 size: 12 residues. The germline V gene has CDR1 MDHEN and CDR2 SYDVKM. V was shortened by 2 bases and J by 6 bases, with 4 bases between the two germline ends. CDR3 sequence: CASSLIAGELFF. Here the CDR3 DNA reads TGTGCCAGCAGTTTAATTGCCGGGGAGCTGTTTTTT.

This chain connects TRBV5-1 to TRBJ1-1, with D possibly being TRBD1 (6 bases). Between the trimmed V and J ends, which lost 4 bases and 2 bases, there was a span of 15 bases. Germline CDR1 is SGHRS and CDR2 is YFSETQ. This CDR3 is built from 15 residues. Here the CDR3 DNA reads TGCGCCAGCAGCCGGGGGGCGACAGATAACACTGAAGCTTTCTTT. It translates to CASSRGATDNTEAFF.

The CDR3 spells CASREGAQPQHF. In DNA form, the CDR3 reads TGCGCCAGCAGGGAGGGGGCACAGCCCCAGCATTTT. The chain links TRBV10-2 to TRBJ1-5, with 7 bases matching TRBD1. The J segment lost 7 bases and the V segment lost 6 bases, leaving 3 bases of the junction unmatched. Per the germline V gene, CDR1 is WSHSY and CDR2 is SAAADI. The length of the CDR3 is 12 residues.

This chain uses TRBV9 with TRBJ1-4; D gene ambiguous. The CDR3 is 14 amino acids. Trimming stripped 4 bases from V and 3 bases from J, with 10 bases between. In germline, CDR1 is SGDLS, CDR2 YYNGEE. The CDR3: CASSTGQPNEKLFF. The CDR3 nucleotides are TGTGCCAGCAGCACCGGGCAGCCTAATGAAAAACTGTTTTTT.

V is TRBV5-6 and J is TRBJ1-3; no reliable D call. The CDR3 has 15 amino acids. Germline CDR1 and CDR2: SGHDT and YYEEEE. The germline V and J ends were trimmed by 0 bases and 2 bases, with 9 bases remaining between them. For the CDR3, the DNA is TGTGCCAGCAGCTTGGCCATGGGAACTGGAAACACCATATATTTT. This gives the protein CASSLAMGTGNTIYF.

This sequence joins TRBV6-1 and TRBJ2-5; 12 nucleotides align to TRBD2. This CDR3 comprises 17 residues. Germline CDR1 is MNHNS and CDR2 is SASEGT. The V segment lost 6 bases and the J segment 13 bases; nucleotides outside the gene matches: 21. CDR3: CASSETSGRTTVGGAYF. CDR3 DNA: TGTGCCAGCAGCGAAACTAGCGGGAGGACTACCGTAGGTGGCGCGTACTTC.

The chain has TRBV25-1 and TRBJ2-1; 9 positions agree with TRBD2. V gave up 3 bases and J gave up 8 bases; unmatched junction bases: 11. Germline CDR1 and CDR2: MGHDK and SYGVNS. CDR3 length: 16 residues. The CDR3 coding sequence is TGTGCCAGCAGTGAGCACCTAGCGGGATTAATGGATGAGCAGTTCTTC. Its translation: CASSEHLAGLMDEQFF.